The T cell receptor (beta chain) under discussion was sequenced for a study of cytomegalovirus exposure and HLA in healthy donors. V lost 1 base, J lost 1 base, and 1 base stayed unmatched. The CDR3 has 15 residues. In germline, CDR1 is LNHDA, CDR2 SQIVND (reference sequence). In this sample, this clone turned up a few times. 13 Jbeta primers and 60 Vbeta primers were used for the PCR. Profiled with immunoSEQ multiplex PCR; TCRdb holds only in-frame clones, not every one. The sample holds more than 120,000 clones; more than 75% are singletons and the top ten take 5% to 7.5%. The chain joins TRBV19 to TRBJ1-1; TRBD1 aligns across 9 bases. This TCR derives from a woman aged 40 to 50 in good health and CMV-seropositive. Source material: PBMCs. CDR3 in DNA: TGTGCCAGTAGTATAGGACAGGGGGGGAACACTGAAGCTTTCTTT. Amino acid sequence: CASSIGQGGNTEAFF.